A selection of T cell receptor beta chains follows, all from one sample in a study of T cell changes during pregnancy in multiple sclerosis. Libraries were prepared by immunoSEQ multiplex PCR; TCRdb keeps only in-frame clonotypes and omits some of them. The table includes approximately 100,000 clones, approximately 90% detected once. The specimen comprised peripheral blood, sampled after pregnancy. Receptors were obtained from a female donor with multiple sclerosis, enrolled in a pregnancy study. CDR3s include the opening cysteine and the closing phenylalanine or tryptophan. The order of the fields is clone size, J gene, D gene, V gene, CDR3 DNA, CDR3 protein. D genes are given only for firm matches. Clone size is stated in some rows and not others, as once, few, many or a class when expanded.

. | TRBJ2-3 | . | TRBV21-1 | TGTGCCAGCAGCAAAGCGCAGGAAGCGGGGGACACAGATACGCAGTATTTT | CASSKAQEAGDTDTQYF
. | TRBJ2-7 | . | TRBV4-1 | TGCGCCAGCAGCCAAGATGCAGATTTCCCCTACGAGCAGTACTTC | CASSQDADFPYEQYF
. | TRBJ1-6 | . | TRBV6-4 | TGTGCCAGCAGGGGGCAGGGGAATTCACCCCTCCACTTT | CASRGQGNSPLHF
. | TRBJ1-6 | . | TRBV19 | TGTGCCAGTAAGAAAGGGGCGAGCTCCTATAATTCACCCCTCCACTTT | CASKKGASSYNSPLHF
. | TRBJ2-2 | . | TRBV19 | TGTGCCAGTAGTATAGCTGCAGTAAACACCGGGGAGCTGTTTTTT | CASSIAAVNTGELFF
. | TRBJ2-7 | . | TRBV6-6 | TGTGCCAGCAGTTACTCGCAGGGCTACGAGCAGTACTTC | CASSYSQGYEQYF
. | TRBJ2-7 | . | TRBV11-3 | TGTGCCAGCAGCTTAGGCACAGAGAATTACGAGCAGTACTTC | CASSLGTENYEQYF
. | TRBJ1-4 | TRBD1 | TRBV18 | TGTGCCAGCTCCCGGGACAGCAGGGAAAAACTGTTTTTT | CASSRDSREKLFF
. | TRBJ2-5 | . | TRBV5-1 | TGCGCCAGCAGCCCAAACCAGGGCCGGGAGACCCAGTACTTC | CASSPNQGRETQYF
. | TRBJ1-2 | TRBD1 | TRBV5-1 | TGCGCCAGCAGCGCCGGACAGGGTCAGAACTATGGCTACACCTTC | CASSAGQGQNYGYTF
. | TRBJ1-6 | TRBD1 | TRBV10-3 | TGTGCCATCAGTGATGTGGACAGGTCTCGAAATTCACCCCTCCACTTT | CAISDVDRSRNSPLHF
. | TRBJ2-7 | TRBD2 | TRBV5-1 | TGCGCCAGCAGCGCCGGGACTAGCGGGGGTATAACCTACGAGCAGTACTTC | CASSAGTSGGITYEQYF
. | TRBJ1-2 | . | TRBV9 | TGTGCCAGCAGCACATGGGCCGAATATGGCTACACCTTC | CASSTWAEYGYTF
. | TRBJ2-2 | TRBD1 | TRBV11-2 | TGTGCCAGCAACAGGGGACCATCGTGGCTGGACACCGGGGAGCTGTTTTTT | CASNRGPSWLDTGELFF
. | TRBJ1-1 | . | TRBV5-4 | TGTGCCAGCAGCTCCGCGGGGGCAGGGAAGGGCACTGAAGCTTTCTTT | CASSSAGAGKGTEAFF
. | TRBJ2-1 | TRBD2 | TRBV4-1 | TGCGCCAGCAGCCAAGGACTAGCGGGGCTCCTTTCCTACAATGAGCAGTTCTTC | CASSQGLAGLLSYNEQFF
. | TRBJ1-4 | . | TRBV27 | TGTGCCAGCAGTTTATTGCCGGGGAGTGAACTGTTTTTT | CASSLLPGSELFF
. | TRBJ2-3 | . | TRBV15 | TGTGCCACCAGATCAGACAACACAGATACGCAGTATTTT | CATRSDNTDTQYF
. | TRBJ2-7 | TRBD1 | TRBV13 | TGTGCCAGCAGCGAACAAAGAGGGACAGCCTACGAGCAGTACTTC | CASSEQRGTAYEQYF
. | TRBJ2-3 | . | TRBV7-9 | TGTGCCAGCAGCCCCCCCGGGGTTAGCACAGATACGCAGTATTTT | CASSPPGVSTDTQYF
. | TRBJ2-7 | . | TRBV7-6 | TGTGCCAGCAGCCCCCGCAGGGGCCTCGAGCAGTACTTC | CASSPRRGLEQYF
. | TRBJ2-7 | . | TRBV2 | TGTGCCAGCAGTGAAACCGCCGCCAGGGTGGGTATCTACGAGCAGTACTTC | CASSETAARVGIYEQYF
. | TRBJ2-5 | . | TRBV19 | TGTGCCAGTAGCCGACTAGGCCAAGAGACCCAGTACTTC | CASSRLGQETQYF
. | TRBJ1-6 | . | TRBV7-9 | TGTGCCAGCAGCTTGGAAGGAGGCGGGCTGACACCCCTCCACTTT | CASSLEGGGLTPLHF
. | TRBJ1-1 | . | TRBV11-1 | TGTGCCAGCGCCACGGGTGGCACTGAAGCTTTCTTT | CASATGGTEAFF
. | TRBJ2-7 | TRBD1 | TRBV4-1 | TGCGCCAGCAGCCCAGGGCTGGGACAGGGGGCAAAAGAGCAGTACTTC | CASSPGLGQGAKEQYF
. | TRBJ2-7 | . | TRBV7-9 | TGTGCCAGCAGCTTAGCGCAGGGTGACGAGCAGTACTTC | CASSLAQGDEQYF
. | TRBJ2-3 | TRBD2 | TRBV2 | TGTGCCAGCGGGGGGGAGCGGGGTGCAGATACGCAGTATTTT | CASGGERGADTQYF
. | TRBJ2-1 | . | TRBV5-4 | TGTGCCAGCAGCTCAGGGATTGACCCCTACAATGAGCAGTTCTTC | CASSSGIDPYNEQFF
. | TRBJ2-2 | TRBD2 | TRBV10-3 | TGTGCCACCCAGGGAGCGGGATCATTCGTCGGGGAGCTGTTTTTT | CATQGAGSFVGELFF
. | TRBJ1-1 | . | TRBV9 | TGTGCCAGCAGCGCTGGAACAGGGTGGATGAACACTGAAGCTTTCTTT | CASSAGTGWMNTEAFF
once | TRBJ2-6 | TRBD2 | TRBV2 | TGTGCCAGCACGCGGGGGGGGAGCTCTGGGGCCAACGTCCTGACTTTC | CASTRGGSSGANVLTF
. | TRBJ1-1 | TRBD1 | TRBV30 | TGTGCCTGGAGTCGGGACACCAGGGGGACTGAAGCTTTCTTT | CAWSRDTRGTEAFF
. | TRBJ1-1 | . | TRBV10-2 | TGCGCCAGCAGTGAGTCGCAGGGGTCGGATACTGAAGCTTTCTTT | CASSESQGSDTEAFF
. | TRBJ2-5 | TRBD2 | TRBV5-4 | TGTGCCAGCAGCACGCCGGGTAGCGGGGGGCCGCAGTACTTC | CASSTPGSGGPQYF
. | TRBJ2-7 | TRBD1 | TRBV2 | TGTGCCAGCATCCCAGACAGGGGGGGGGTGCAGTACTTC | CASIPDRGGVQYF
. | TRBJ2-1 | . | TRBV19 | TGTGCCAGTAGTATAGATCTCTACAGTTCAAGCTCCTACAATGAGCAGTTCTTC | CASSIDLYSSSSYNEQFF
. | TRBJ2-7 | TRBD2 | TRBV5-6 | TGTGCCAGCAGCTTGGATGCTAGCGGAACCTACGAGCAGTACTTC | CASSLDASGTYEQYF
. | TRBJ2-7 | . | TRBV10-3 | TGTGCCATCAGTGACAGGGCCCGCTCCTACGAGCAGTACTTC | CAISDRARSYEQYF
. | TRBJ2-7 | TRBD1 | TRBV5-1 | TGCGCCAGCAGCCCGGACAGGGGCCCCTACGAGCAGTACTTC | CASSPDRGPYEQYF
. | TRBJ1-2 | TRBD1 | TRBV5-5 | TGTGCCAGCAGCCCCCGGGACAGAGTTAACTATGGCTACACCTTC | CASSPRDRVNYGYTF
once | TRBJ2-1 | TRBD2 | TRBV9 | TGTGCCAGCAGCGTTGACGGACTAGACCCGTACAATGAGCAGTTCTTC | CASSVDGLDPYNEQFF
. | TRBJ2-2 | . | TRBV30 | TGTGCCTGGAGTGTAGGGGGGGCGAAGGGGGAGCTGTTTTTT | CAWSVGGAKGELFF
. | TRBJ2-5 | . | TRBV7-3 | TGTGCCAGCAGCTTAACTGCGGGGCCCGGAGGGACCCAGTACTTC | CASSLTAGPGGTQYF
. | TRBJ1-2 | TRBD1 | TRBV30 | TGTGCCTGGAGGGATAAGGCAGGGGGTTTTGGCTACACCTTC | CAWRDKAGGFGYTF
few | TRBJ1-2 | TRBD1 | TRBV2 | TGTGCCAGCAGTGGTGGGACAGGGCCTAACTATGGCTACACCTTC | CASSGGTGPNYGYTF
once | TRBJ2-3 | . | TRBV11-1 | TGTGCCAGCAGCTTAGACAGTACGCAGTATTTT | CASSLDSTQYF
. | TRBJ1-5 | . | TRBV9 | TGTGCCAGCAGCGTCGGGGATAGCAATCAGCCCCAGCATTTT | CASSVGDSNQPQHF
. | TRBJ2-5 | . | TRBV7-9 | TGTGCCAGCAGCACTTGGTTGGTGGAGACCCAGTACTTC | CASSTWLVETQYF
. | TRBJ1-6 | TRBD1 | TRBV14 | TGTGCCAGCAGCCAAGATAGGGGGCTACCCCCCCACTTT | CASSQDRGLPPHF
. | TRBJ2-3 | . | TRBV2 | TGTGCCAGCATCCGGGAAGGGCTTGATACGCAGTATTTT | CASIREGLDTQYF
. | TRBJ1-4 | . | TRBV7-9 | TGTGCCAGCAGCTCGGTCGATGAAAAACTGTTTTTT | CASSSVDEKLFF
. | TRBJ2-1 | TRBD2 | TRBV4-1 | TGCGCCAGCAGCCAAGAAACCGGGGGGGCCTATGAGCAGTTCTTC | CASSQETGGAYEQFF
. | TRBJ2-7 | . | TRBV6-1 | TGTGCCAGCAGTGCAACGACAGGATCCTACGAGCAGTACTTC | CASSATTGSYEQYF